The 28 T cell receptor beta chains listed next were all sequenced from one sample in a study of blood T cell repertoires in COVID-19. Assay used: immunoSEQ multiplex PCR; TCRdb lists only in-frame clones, some missing. Among fewer than 100,000 clones listed, 90% were seen once. The sample was peripheral blood. The receptors originated from a woman aged 80 or older with acute or convalescent COVID-19.

The V call is TRBV9, the J call TRBJ2-2; TRBD1 matches at 7 bases. The CDR3 consists of 19 residues. V lost 7 bases to trimming and J lost 2 bases; unmatched junction nucleotides: 20. Germline CDR1 SGDLS, CDR2 YYNGEE. The CDR3 nucleotides read TGTGCCAGCGGGCCTAAGGGGTTGCAGGGGGATTTTAACACCGGGGAGCTGTTTTTT. It translates to CASGPKGLQGDFNTGELFF.

This chain uses TRBV7-2 with TRBJ2-2; TRBD1 matches at 9 bases. There are 17 residues in the CDR3. Germline assignment: CDR1 SGHTA and CDR2 FQGNSA. The ends lost 1 base at V and 6 bases at J; junction bases unmatched: 9. CDR3 residues: CASSLGPPDRGSGELFF. The CDR3 nucleotides are TGTGCCAGCAGCTTAGGACCACCGGACAGGGGTTCCGGGGAGCTGTTTTTT.

This clone occurred once. The chain couples TRBV4-2 to TRBJ1-4, with 10 bases matching TRBD1. After removal of 4 bases from V and 8 bases from J, the junction contained 7 bases not matched to a gene. CDR3 length equals 15 residues. Germline V gene lookup returns CDR1 LGHNA and CDR2 YNFKEQ. The CDR3 coding sequence is TGTGCCAGCAGCCCAAATACGGACAGGGGGGAAAAACTGTTTTTT. Translated, it gives CASSPNTDRGEKLFF.

This clone was seen only once. V gene TRBV27 combines with J gene TRBJ2-5; tentatively, D is TRBD1 (5 bases). Germline V gene lookup returns CDR1 MNHEY and CDR2 SMNVEV (reference sequence). Trimming removed 5 bases at V and 1 base at J, with 8 bases between. This CDR3 contains 13 residues. CDR3 sequence reads: CASSRQFQETQYF. Written as DNA, the CDR3 is TGTGCCAGCAGTAGACAGTTCCAAGAGACCCAGTACTTC.

In its sample, this clone was seen once. The chain has TRBV10-3 and TRBJ1-1; D gene uncertain. The length of the CDR3 is 11 residues. The germline V gene has CDR1 ENHRY and CDR2 SYGVKD. V lost 10 bases, J lost 6 bases, and 12 bases lay in between. CDR3 coding DNA: TGTGCCACGGAGGATTCGGCTGAAGCTTTCTTT. It yields the protein CATEDSAEAFF.

The chain uses TRBV1 and TRBJ2-1; TRBD2, the D gene given by the table, was not confirmed from the DNA. TRBV1 is annotated as a pseudogene. CDR3 size: 16 residues. In DNA form, the CDR3 reads TGCACCAGCAGCCCTCTAGTCAGCGGGGCTTACAATGAGCAGTTCTTC. Its translation is CTSSPLVSGAYNEQFF.

V gene TRBV23-1 combines with J gene TRBJ2-1; 8 bases agree with TRBD2. TRBV23-1 is an ORF, with its function uncertain. CDR3 length equals 12 residues. Losses at the gene ends were 7 bases for V and 8 bases for J; bases not matched to a gene: 4. CDR3: CASTTSVDEQFF. CDR3 DNA: TGCGCCAGCACGACTAGCGTGGATGAGCAGTTCTTC.

CDR3 sequence reads: CASSSTGGEKLFF. CDR3 DNA: TGTGCCAGCAGTTCGACAGGGGGTGAAAAACTGTTTTTT. The gene calls are TRBV6-2 or TRBV6-3 and TRBJ1-4; 9 nucleotides agree with TRBD1. CDR3 length: 13 residues. CDR1 and CDR2 from the germline V gene are MNHEY and SVGEGT. V was pared by 4 bases and J by 7 bases, with 1 base of the junction left unmatched.

The chain has TRBV3-1 (or the pseudogene TRBV3-2) and TRBJ1-1; perhaps TRBD1 as D (5 bases). This CDR3 contains 13 residues. Trimming shortened V by 0 bases and J by 4 bases, and 6 bases separated the two germline ends. The germline V gene has CDR1 LGHDT and CDR2 YNNKEL (reference sequence). CDR3: CASSQDGGTEAFF. CDR3 DNA: TGTGCCAGCAGCCAAGACGGGGGCACTGAAGCTTTCTTT.

This clone has only one observation. This chain uses TRBV20-1 with TRBJ1-2; tentatively, D is TRBD1 (6 bases). Trimming shortened V by 3 bases and J by 10 bases, and 15 bases separated the two germline ends. Germline CDR1 reads DFQATT; CDR2 reads SNEGSKA (reference sequence). There are 12 residues in the CDR3. The CDR3 DNA follows: TGCAGTGCTAGTGGGGGCCTACATGACTACACCTTC. Encoded protein: CSASGGLHDYTF.

V gene TRBV15 combines with J gene TRBJ2-7; D is ambiguous. The germline CDR1 and CDR2 sequences are LNHNV and YYDKDF (reference sequence). Between the trimmed V and J ends, which lost 0 bases and 1 base, there was a span of 10 bases. The CDR3 consists of 15 residues. The CDR3: CATSRDDEPSYEQYF. For the CDR3, the DNA is TGTGCCACCAGCAGAGATGATGAGCCTTCCTACGAGCAGTACTTC.

This sequence joins TRBV19 and TRBJ2-5; 7 bases are a match to TRBD2. The CDR3 has 14 amino acids. V gave up 3 bases and J gave up 5 bases; unmatched junction bases: 6. CDR1 LNHDA and CDR2 SQIVND come from the germline V gene (reference sequence). Here the CDR3 reads CASSMSRRGETQYF. In DNA form, the CDR3 reads TGTGCCAGTAGTATGAGTCGGCGGGGGGAGACCCAGTACTTC.

The genes are TRBV18 and TRBJ2-2, with a possible D match to TRBD2 (6 bases). The V gene lost 4 bases and the J gene lost 2 bases, with 17 bases spanning the gap. Germline loops: CDR1 KGHSH, CDR2 LQKENI. CDR3 size: 17 residues. The CDR3 sequence: CASSLAAGPQNTGELFF. The CDR3 DNA sequence: TGTGCCAGCTCACTTGCGGCGGGACCCCAAAACACCGGGGAGCTGTTTTTT.

The chain uses TRBV6-5 and TRBJ1-2, with D perhaps matching TRBD1 (6 bases). Trimming removed 6 bases from V and 6 bases from J, with 20 bases in between. The CDR3 spans 15 residues. From germline, CDR1 is MNHEY and CDR2 SVGAGI. This CDR3 reads CASRMGTPSGHGYTF. CDR3 sequence (DNA): TGTGCCAGCAGAATGGGGACACCCTCAGGGCATGGCTACACCTTC.

This chain links TRBV24-1 with TRBJ1-5; 8 bases are a match to TRBD1. The CDR3 sequence is 15 residues long. Germline V gene data show CDR1 as KGHDR and CDR2 as SFDVKD. Trimming took 5 bases from V and 6 from J; bases not matched to a gene: 8. The CDR3 is CATSAAGQVGQPQHF. In nucleotides, the CDR3 is TGTGCCACCAGTGCGGCGGGACAGGTTGGTCAGCCCCAGCATTTT.

This chain joins TRBV7-8 and TRBJ1-2; 8 bases line up with TRBD1. This CDR3 has 13 residues. Germline lookup yields CDR1 SGHVS and CDR2 FQNEAQ. V shed 3 bases, J shed 7 bases, and the junction held 4 bases outside the gene matches. CDR3 sequence: CASSFDRGSGYTF. As DNA, the CDR3 is TGTGCCAGCAGCTTTGACAGGGGTAGTGGCTACACCTTC.

In its sample, this clone was seen a few times. The chain uses TRBV27 and TRBJ1-3; D is ambiguous. Trimming took off 5 bases at V and 0 bases at J, with 5 bases between the two ends. The V gene's germline CDR1 is MNHEY and CDR2 SMNVEV (reference sequence). This CDR3 region has 13 residues. The CDR3 loop reads CASSPHSGNTIYF. The CDR3 coding sequence is TGTGCCAGCAGTCCCCACTCTGGAAACACCATATATTTT.

This chain joins TRBV6-1 and TRBJ2-5; 10 positions agree with TRBD2. Losses at the gene ends were 2 bases for V and 5 bases for J; bases not matched to a gene: 8. Per the germline V gene, CDR1 is MNHNS and CDR2 is SASEGT. The CDR3 extends over 16 amino acids. The DNA of the CDR3 is TGTGCCAGCAGTGAAATGGTGATAGCGGGAGGTGAGACCCAGTACTTC. This gives the protein CASSEMVIAGGETQYF.

The chain uses TRBV7-3 and TRBJ2-1, with D maybe TRBD1 (5 bases). The CDR3 contains 15 residues. Deletions cut 5 bases from V and 1 base from J, with 12 bases between. Germline CDR1 SGHTA, CDR2 FQGTGA. This chain's CDR3 is CASSQGAISYNEQFF. In DNA form, the CDR3 reads TGTGCCAGCAGCCAGGGTGCCATATCCTACAATGAGCAGTTCTTC.

The chain links TRBV7-3 to TRBJ2-3; D is uncertain. The CDR3 length is 15 residues. Between the trimmed V and J ends, which lost 1 base and 0 bases, there was a span of 8 bases. CDR1 and CDR2 from the germline V gene are SGHTA and FQGTGA. The CDR3, as DNA: TGTGCCAGCAGCTTAAATGTCAGGAGCACAGATACGCAGTATTTT. It codes for CASSLNVRSTDTQYF.

V and J are TRBV9 and TRBJ1-3; 9 bases are shared with TRBD1. CDR3 length: 17 amino acids. Germline values: CDR1 SGDLS, CDR2 YYNGEE. V lost 3 bases and J lost 0; bases outside the gene matches: 7. In DNA form, the CDR3 reads TGTGCCAGCAGCGCGACAGGGGGAAGAGTCTCTGGAAACACCATATATTTT. This translates into CASSATGGRVSGNTIYF.

The chain recombines TRBV28 with TRBJ1-6; TRBD1 is a possible D gene (5 bases). Germline V gene lookup returns CDR1 MDHEN and CDR2 SYDVKM. The CDR3 loop spans 18 amino acids. V was clipped by 4 bases and J by 4 bases, with 20 bases between them. CDR3 nucleotide sequence: TGTGCCAGCAGTTCGGCCGGGGGGGACGTCTATTATAATTCACCCCTCCACTTT. As protein: CASSSAGGDVYYNSPLHF.

The V gene is TRBV7-2, the J gene TRBJ1-6, with D possibly TRBD1 on 6 matching bases. Germline V gene lookup returns CDR1 SGHTA and CDR2 FQGNSA. The CDR3 extends over 14 amino acids. Trimming took 6 bases from V and 10 from J, leaving 16 bases between them. The CDR3 coding sequence is TGTGCCAGCAGGAGGACAGACTCGTCCTCACCCCTCCACTTT. Amino acids: CASRRTDSSSPLHF.

The chain employs TRBV2 and TRBJ2-7, with 8 bases fitting TRBD1. Losses at the gene ends were 3 bases for V and 2 bases for J; bases not matched to a gene: 6. The CDR3 has 15 residues. CDR1 is SNHLY and CDR2 is FYNNEI in the germline V gene. The CDR3 DNA reads as TGTGCCAGCAGTGATGCCGGGACAGGAGCCTACGAGCAGTACTTC. Encoded protein: CASSDAGTGAYEQYF. Full variable domain (rest looked up from reference TRBV2 and TRBJ2-7): EPEVTQTPSHQVTQMGQEVILRCVPISNHLYFYWYRQILGQKVEFLVSFYNNEISEKSEIFDDQFSVERPDGSNFTLKIRSTKLEDSAMYFCASSDAGTGAYEQYFGPGTRLTVT.

V usage is TRBV18 and J usage is TRBJ1-1; D remains ambiguous. The CDR3 is 15 amino acids. CDR1 and CDR2 (germline): KGHSH, LQKENI. The V and J ends lost 5 bases and 4 bases respectively, with 17 bases between them. DNA of the CDR3: TGTGCCAGCTCAGGGGTAAGCGGAGGGCTCACTGAAGCTTTCTTT. It translates to CASSGVSGGLTEAFF. The variable domain in full, completed from reference TRBV18 and TRBJ1-1, reads NAGVMQNPRHLVRRRGQEARLRCSPMKGHSHVYWYRQLPEEGLKFMVYLQKENIIDESGMPKERFSAEFPKEGPSILRIQQVVRGDSAAYFCASSGVSGGLTEAFFGQGTRLTVV.

The chain is built from TRBV4-3 and TRBJ2-7; no firm D call. CDR1 LGHNA and CDR2 YSLEER come from the germline V gene. V was shortened by 4 bases and J by 6 bases, with 19 bases between the two germline ends. The CDR3 is made up of 15 amino acids. CDR3: CASSPLKNPGSEQYF. The CDR3 DNA reads as TGCGCCAGCAGCCCCCTAAAGAACCCAGGCTCCGAGCAGTACTTC.

This clone was found once. The chain employs TRBV29-1 and TRBJ1-2; D is uncertain. This CDR3 has 12 residues. With 6 bases removed from V and 6 bases from J, the gap between germline ends came to 14 bases. Germline V gene lookup returns CDR1 SQVTM and CDR2 ANQGSEA. CDR3 in amino acids: CSVLDPRDGYTF. The CDR3, as DNA: TGCAGCGTACTAGACCCTAGGGATGGCTACACCTTC.

This chain connects TRBV5-3 to TRBJ1-5, with D unclear. TRBV5-3 is annotated as an ORF whose role is uncertain. The CDR3 is 15 residues long. V was shortened by 2 bases and J by 0 bases, with 9 bases between the two germline ends. The DNA for the CDR3 is TGTGCCAGAAGCTTACACCAAAATAGCAATCAGCCCCAGCATTTT. Protein: CARSLHQNSNQPQHF.